The 13 T cell receptor beta chains presented below share a single source sample, sequenced in a study of neurological immune-mediated disorders. TCRdb reprocessed the 5' RACE reads with MiXCR, giving one entry per CDR3 protein. The data contain more than 20,000 distinct CDR3 sequences, less than 2.5% of them singletons. The sample consisted of PBMCs. All receptors come from a woman aged 45-65 years with multiple sclerosis.

This clonotype has a count of ten or more. The chain has TRBV20-1 and TRBJ2-7, with 11 bases aligning to TRBD2. In germline, CDR1 is DFQATT, CDR2 SNEGSKA (reference sequence). This CDR3 has 13 amino acids. V shed 2 bases, J shed 5 bases, and the junction held 2 bases outside the gene matches. This chain's CDR3 is CSARLLAGDEQYF. DNA for the CDR3: TGCAGTGCTAGACTACTAGCGGGAGACGAGCAGTACTTC.

This clonotype has ten or more counts. The chain uses TRBV7-9 and TRBJ1-5; D gene ambiguous. Germline V gene sequence: CDR1 SEHNR, CDR2 FQNEAQ (reference sequence). V was trimmed by 2 bases and J by 7 bases, leaving 12 bases between them. There are 14 residues in the CDR3. The CDR3: CASSLQQSGQPQHF. The DNA of the CDR3 is TGTGCCAGCAGCTTACAACAGTCAGGCCAGCCCCAGCATTTT.

The sample holds many counts of this clonotype. The chain is built from TRBV2 and TRBJ1-5; TRBD1 matches 8 bases. Looked up from germline, CDR1 is SNHLY and CDR2 is FYNNEI. V shed 6 bases and J 4 bases; nucleotides not matched to a gene: 8. This CDR3 comprises 15 residues. The CDR3 coding sequence is TGTGCCAGCAGACGCGGACAGGGTCAAAATCAGCCCCAGCATTTT. Amino acid sequence: CASRRGQGQNQPQHF.

At least ten counts were recorded for this clonotype. The chain couples TRBV5-1 to TRBJ1-5, with D perhaps TRBD1 (5 bases). V lost 0 bases and J lost 3, with 10 bases in between. Per the germline V gene, CDR1 is SGHRS and CDR2 is YFSETQ. CDR3 length equals 15 residues. CDR3 sequence reads: CASSLVGGDNQPQHF. CDR3 bases: TGCGCCAGCAGCTTGGTCGGGGGGGACAATCAGCCCCAGCATTTT. Full variable domain (outside the CDR3, taken from reference TRBV5-1 and TRBJ1-5): KAGVTQTPRYLIKTRGQQVTLSCSPISGHRSVSWYQQTPGQGLQFLFEYFSETQRNKGNFPGRFSGRQFSNSRSEMNVSTLELGDSALYLCASSLVGGDNQPQHFGDGTRLSIL.

The rearrangement uses TRBV25-1 and TRBJ1-1; a weak D match, TRBD1 (5 bases). The CDR3 runs to 14 residues. V lost 3 bases and J 9 bases, leaving 17 bases between the germline ends. Looked up from germline, CDR1 is MGHDK and CDR2 is SYGVNS. This chain's CDR3 is CASSESVGPGKAFF. CDR3 sequence (DNA): TGTGCCAGCAGTGAGTCGGTGGGGCCTGGGAAAGCTTTCTTT.

In this sample, this clonotype turned up many times. CDR3 DNA sequence: TGTGCCAGCAACATCCTTTTAGCGGGAGTCACAGATACGCAGTATTTT. This sequence encodes CASNILLAGVTDTQYF. This chain uses TRBV12-3 or TRBV12-4 with TRBJ2-3; 9 bases line up with TRBD2. The CDR3 extends over 16 amino acids. The V and J ends lost 7 bases and 2 bases, in that order; junction bases with no gene match: 10.

The rearrangement uses TRBV20-1 and TRBJ2-3, with 7 bases identical to TRBD1. This CDR3 spans 13 amino acids. The V gene end was trimmed by 5 bases and the J gene end by 1 base; junction bases not matched to a gene: 3. Germline V gives CDR1 DFQATT, CDR2 SNEGSKA (reference sequence). For the CDR3, the DNA is TGCAGTGCTTCTCAGGGGGGCACAGATACGCAGTATTTT. It translates to CSASQGGTDTQYF.

This clonotype was picked up many times. The chain has TRBV6-5 and TRBJ1-1; TRBD1 aligns across 8 bases. V shed 0 bases and J 5 bases; nucleotides not matched to a gene: 5. CDR3 length: 15 amino acids. The germline V gene encodes CDR1 MNHEY and CDR2 SVGAGI. For the CDR3, the DNA is TGTGCCAGCAGTTACTCGTACAGGGGGAAGACTGAAGCTTTCTTT. Translating it yields CASSYSYRGKTEAFF.

This clonotype was recorded many times. The chain joins TRBV5-1 to TRBJ2-7, with unresolved D. Germline-derived CDR1 and CDR2 are SGHRS and YFSETQ. The CDR3 consists of 14 residues. V lost 0 bases and J lost 6, with 13 bases in between. CDR3 sequence reads: CASSLGATISEQYF. In nucleotides, the CDR3 is TGCGCCAGCAGCTTGGGGGCGACAATTTCCGAGCAGTACTTC.

This clonotype was counted many times. The chain links TRBV5-6 to TRBJ1-2; TRBD1 might be the D (6 bases). CDR3 length: 15 residues. Trimming removed 0 bases from V and 6 bases from J, with 15 bases in between. The germline CDR1 and CDR2 sequences are SGHDT and YYEEEE. The chain's CDR3 is CASSLGGGLPHGYTF. CDR3 DNA: TGTGCCAGCAGCTTGGGAGGGGGATTACCCCATGGCTACACCTTC.

By share, this clonotype counts as medium-sized. The chain carries TRBV20-1 and TRBJ2-7; 11 nucleotides line up with TRBD2. The CDR3 has 15 residues. The ends lost 6 bases at V and 6 bases at J; junction bases unmatched: 13. In germline, CDR1 is DFQATT, CDR2 SNEGSKA (reference sequence). The CDR3 DNA reads as TGCAGTGCAATACGACCGGGACTAGCGGCTTTCGAGCAGTACTTC. Translation: CSAIRPGLAAFEQYF.

At least ten counts were recorded for this clonotype. The V call is TRBV6-2 or TRBV6-3, the J call TRBJ1-4, with D uncertain. This CDR3 is built from 15 residues. Trimming cost V 6 bases and J 7 bases, with 18 bases left between them. Per the germline V gene, CDR1 is MNHEY and CDR2 is SVGEGT. CDR3 bases: TGTGCCAGCAGCCCCCTACCTCGGAGGAGTGAAAAACTGTTTTTT. This translates into CASSPLPRRSEKLFF.

Relative to its sample, this clonotype is medium-sized (0.01 to 0.1%). This chain connects TRBV4-1 to TRBJ2-4, with D hard to call. V was clipped by 3 bases and J by 0 bases, with 9 bases between them. The CDR3 has 15 amino acids. The germline V gene encodes CDR1 MGHRA and CDR2 YSYEKL. In DNA, the CDR3 is TGCGCCAGCAGCCAGGCAGACTTAGCCAAAAACATTCAGTACTTC. Encoded protein: CASSQADLAKNIQYF.